The 23 T cell receptor beta chains in this list originate from one sample, sequenced in a study of shared clonotypes between healthy human individuals. Sequencing used immunoSEQ multiplex PCR; TCRdb keeps in-frame clones, though not all of them. The sample holds 1.4 million or so clones, 97% to 99% seen once. Sequenced material: naive CD4+ T cells sorted from blood. This sample's subset: CD45RA+ positively selected. The receptors here all came from a man younger than 40 in good health.

This clone has only one observation. The chain couples TRBV28 to TRBJ1-2; 7 positions agree with TRBD1. J lost 8 bases, V lost 3 bases, and 3 bases had no gene match. The CDR3 contains 12 residues. Germline CDR1 is MDHEN and CDR2 is SYDVKM. In DNA form, the CDR3 reads TGTGCCAGCAGTTTGACAGGGCAGGGCTACACCTTC. This codes for CASSLTGQGYTF.

The chain couples TRBV5-1 to TRBJ2-1; 8 nucleotides agree with TRBD2. The CDR3 is 15 residues long. V was pared by 4 bases and J by 8 bases, with 11 bases of the junction left unmatched. The germline V gene encodes CDR1 SGHRS and CDR2 YFSETQ. The CDR3 bases are TGCGCCAGCAGCCTCGGGACTAGTCAGTTTTATGAGCAGTTCTTC. Its translation is CASSLGTSQFYEQFF.

The CDR3 loop is CASTDKAGVVTDTQYF. CDR3 coding DNA: TGTGCCAGTACCGACAAAGCGGGGGTGGTCACAGATACGCAGTATTTT. The chain has TRBV19 and TRBJ2-3, with 8 bases that match TRBD2. From germline, CDR1 is LNHDA and CDR2 SQIVND (reference sequence). The trim removed 7 bases at V and 2 bases at J, leaving 11 bases unmatched. The CDR3 has 16 amino acids.

This sequence joins TRBV29-1 and TRBJ1-1, with D unresolved. CDR1 is SQVTM and CDR2 is ANQGSEA in the germline V gene. V was trimmed by 0 bases and J by 1 base, leaving 9 bases between them. There are 14 residues in the CDR3. The CDR3 DNA is TGCAGCGTTGAAGATAGGCGGAAGAACACTGAAGCTTTCTTT. Protein product: CSVEDRRKNTEAFF.

V gene TRBV10-3 combines with J gene TRBJ2-5; TRBD1 matches at 9 bases. J was trimmed by 0 bases and V by 9 bases; bases with no gene match: 8. This CDR3 comprises 15 residues. Germline V gene sequence: CDR1 ENHRY, CDR2 SYGVKD. The CDR3 spells CAISTQGAHQETQYF. The CDR3 DNA sequence: TGTGCCATATCCACACAGGGGGCCCACCAAGAGACCCAGTACTTC.

The genes are TRBV18 and TRBJ1-5; 8 positions match TRBD1. This CDR3 has 14 residues. V lost 7 bases to trimming and J lost 0 bases; unmatched junction nucleotides: 2. CDR1 and CDR2 from the germline V gene are KGHSH and LQKENI. CDR3 sequence (DNA): TGTGCCAGCTTACAGGGGGTTAGCAATCAGCCCCAGCATTTT. Encoded protein: CASLQGVSNQPQHF.

The chain uses TRBV5-1 and TRBJ2-1, with 11 positions matching TRBD1. CDR1 is SGHRS, CDR2 YFSETQ, per germline. There are 17 residues in the CDR3. The junction had 16 bases not matched to a gene; V was cut back by 4 bases and J by 10 bases. The CDR3 DNA reads as TGCGCCAGCAGCACAGGACAGGGGGCCAGAGCGGGACGGGAGCAGTTCTTC. Protein product: CASSTGQGARAGREQFF.

The CDR3 here is CASSLFEGAGTQYF. The CDR3, as DNA: TGTGCCAGCAGCCTATTTGAGGGGGCTGGGACCCAGTACTTC. The V gene is TRBV7-2, the J gene TRBJ2-5; 7 nucleotides line up with TRBD1. CDR1 is SGHTA, CDR2 FQGNSA, per germline. J lost 7 bases, V lost 5 bases, and 10 bases had no gene match. This CDR3 is built from 14 residues.

This chain joins TRBV27 and TRBJ2-1, with 7 bases aligning to TRBD2. Germline CDR1 MNHEY, CDR2 SMNVEV (reference sequence). This CDR3 is 16 amino acids long. J was trimmed by 3 bases and V by 5 bases; bases with no gene match: 10. The CDR3 spells CASSRLGGGIYNEQFF. The CDR3 bases are TGTGCCAGCAGTAGACTCGGGGGAGGGATCTACAATGAGCAGTTCTTC.

The chain carries TRBV5-4 and TRBJ2-2; D may match TRBD1 or TRBD2 (5 bases each). The CDR3 spans 14 residues. V lost 0 bases, J lost 6 bases, and 9 bases lay in between. Per the germline V gene, CDR1 is SGHNT and CDR2 is YYREEE (reference sequence). CDR3 region: CASSLVSGPGELFF. The CDR3 region has the DNA TGTGCCAGCAGCTTGGTTTCGGGACCCGGGGAGCTGTTTTTT.

The chain is built from TRBV28 and TRBJ2-1, with D possibly being TRBD2 (5 bases). Trimming took 7 bases from V and 3 from J, leaving 13 bases between them. Germline V lookup: CDR1 MDHEN, CDR2 SYDVKM. The CDR3 totals 14 residues. CDR3 region: CASIRFAGYNEQFF. As DNA, the CDR3 is TGTGCCAGCATCCGTTTTGCGGGCTACAATGAGCAGTTCTTC.

Notes on this clone: The same CDR3 is also encoded by other DNA sequences in this sample. V is TRBV2 and J is TRBJ1-4; the D is unclear. The germline gives CDR1 SNHLY, CDR2 FYNNEI. This CDR3 spans 14 amino acids. V dropped 4 bases and J dropped 5 bases, with 11 bases sitting between them. The CDR3: CASSVGRRNEKLFF. The CDR3 DNA reads TGTGCCAGCAGTGTTGGTCGACGGAATGAAAAACTGTTTTTT.

The chain carries TRBV9 and TRBJ2-3; perhaps TRBD2 as D (6 bases). The CDR3 has 11 residues. CDR1 SGDLS and CDR2 YYNGEE come from the germline V gene. V lost 4 bases, J lost 8 bases, and 8 bases lay in between. This CDR3 is CASSHGGTQYF. CDR3 coding DNA: TGTGCCAGCAGCCACGGGGGTACGCAGTATTTT.

The rearrangement joins TRBV5-4 to TRBJ1-3, with unresolved D. This CDR3 is 14 amino acids long. Germline V lookup: CDR1 SGHNT, CDR2 YYREEE (reference sequence). The V gene lost 4 bases and the J gene lost 0 bases, with 8 bases spanning the gap. In DNA, the CDR3 is TGTGCCAGCAGCCTTCGCCCCTCTGGAAACACCATATATTTT. Amino acids: CASSLRPSGNTIYF.

The rearrangement joins TRBV10-3 to TRBJ2-1; D tentatively fits TRBD1 or TRBD2 (5 bases each). V was shortened by 10 bases and J by 9 bases, with 22 bases between the two germline ends. Germline V gives CDR1 ENHRY, CDR2 SYGVKD. This CDR3 comprises 14 residues. DNA for the CDR3: TGTGCCACCTATGCCGGGACCCAAGGCGGTGAGCAGTTCTTC. Its protein product is CATYAGTQGGEQFF.

This rearrangement joins TRBV5-4 to TRBJ1-4; 9 bases map to TRBD1. V lost 2 bases, J lost 3 bases, and 8 bases stayed unmatched. CDR1 is SGHNT and CDR2 is YYREEE in the germline V gene (reference sequence). The CDR3 has 17 residues. This chain's CDR3 is CASSFRTGEGANEKLFF. The DNA for the CDR3 is TGTGCCAGCAGCTTTCGGACAGGGGAGGGGGCTAATGAAAAACTGTTTTTT.

The chain recombines TRBV28 with TRBJ2-2; 11 nucleotides line up with TRBD2. Per germline, CDR1 MDHEN and CDR2 SYDVKM. The J segment lost 2 bases and the V segment lost 3 bases, leaving 5 bases of the junction unmatched. The CDR3 is made up of 17 amino acids. The CDR3 region has the DNA TGTGCCAGCAGTTTCGCTAGCGGGAGGAGAAACACCGGGGAGCTGTTTTTT. This codes for CASSFASGRRNTGELFF.

This clone has only one observation. V and J are TRBV11-2 and TRBJ1-2; 7 positions match TRBD1. Germline lookup yields CDR1 SGHAT and CDR2 FQNNGV. This CDR3 is 14 amino acids long. The trim removed 3 bases at V and 6 bases at J, leaving 7 bases unmatched. CDR3 nucleotide sequence: TGTGCCAGCAGCTTGGGGGACAGAAGCCATGGCTACACCTTC. It translates to CASSLGDRSHGYTF.

Notes on this clone: Other DNA sequences in the sample encode the same CDR3. V is TRBV18 and J is TRBJ2-7, with 8 positions matching TRBD2. The CDR3 loop spans 13 amino acids. Unmatched junction bases numbered 1, after V lost 3 bases and J lost 3 bases. Germline-derived CDR1 and CDR2 are KGHSH and LQKENI. This CDR3 reads CASSPSGIYEQYF. In DNA form, the CDR3 reads TGTGCCAGCTCACCTAGCGGGATCTACGAGCAGTACTTC.

In this sample, this clone turned up once. The chain uses TRBV5-1 and TRBJ2-2, with 10 bases lining up with TRBD1. Unmatched junction bases numbered 9, after V lost 3 bases and J lost 1 base. There are 18 residues in the CDR3. CDR1 is SGHRS and CDR2 is YFSETQ in the germline V gene. The CDR3, as DNA: TGCGCCAGCAGCTCTCCGACAGGGGGCGGAAGGAACACCGGGGAGCTGTTTTTT. It specifies CASSSPTGGGRNTGELFF. Variable domain in full (rest from reference TRBV5-1 and TRBJ2-2): KAGVTQTPRYLIKTRGQQVTLSCSPISGHRSVSWYQQTPGQGLQFLFEYFSETQRNKGNFPGRFSGRQFSNSRSEMNVSTLELGDSALYLCASSSPTGGGRNTGELFFGEGSRLTVL.

This rearrangement joins TRBV30 to TRBJ2-1; tentative D call: TRBD1 (5 bases). V was cut by 3 bases and J by 6 bases, with 9 bases left in between. Germline assignment: CDR1 GTSNPN and CDR2 SVGIG (reference sequence). There are 12 residues in the CDR3. The CDR3 sequence is CAWSPRVNEQFF. The CDR3 DNA reads as TGTGCCTGGAGCCCCAGGGTCAATGAGCAGTTCTTC.

This sequence joins TRBV6-6 and TRBJ2-3; 10 bases match TRBD2. This CDR3 comprises 15 residues. Trimming removed 5 bases from V and 1 base from J; junction bases left unmatched: 3. CDR1 is MNHNY and CDR2 is SVGAGI in the germline V gene (reference sequence). The CDR3 bases are TGTGCCAGCAGTCTAGCGGGAGCCGGCACAGATACGCAGTATTTT. Translated: CASSLAGAGTDTQYF.

The gene calls are TRBV12-1 and TRBJ2-7; TRBD2, as called in the table, went unchecked against the DNA. TRBV12-1 has pseudogene status. The CDR3 loop spans 16 amino acids. The CDR3 sequence is CASIPSRSYGAYEQYF. In DNA, the CDR3 is TGTGCCAGCATCCCCTCCCGTAGCTACGGGGCCTACGAGCAGTACTTC.